The TCR beta chain under discussion was sequenced for a study of post-analysis software for immune sequencing data. Study at large: Included courses were relapsing-remitting and secondary progressive multiple sclerosis; progressive-relapsing multiple sclerosis was also included. Whole-study findings and limits: Compared with controls, patients showed significantly lower normalized Chao1 diversity. Elevated frequency relative to controls characterized four or five TRBV segments in patients, TRBV5-6, TRBV5-1 and TRBV20-1 among them.

The TCR beta cDNA libraries carried unique molecular identifiers. TCRdb itself ran the PCR reads through MiXCR, one entry per CDR3 protein. The profile shows hundreds of thousands of distinct CDR3 sequences, roughly 50% of them singletons. This clonotype has a handful of counts. No antigen is known for it. Germline V gene sequence: CDR1 SNHLY, CDR2 FYNNEI. Trimming took 4 bases from V and 8 from J, leaving 14 bases between them. The CDR3 consists of 13 residues. This chain links TRBV2 with TRBJ1-2; D remains unclear. The receptor comes from a girl under 18 with multiple sclerosis. Sequencing was carried out using blood. The CDR3 is CASSAAENIGYTF. The CDR3 coding sequence is TGTGCCAGCAGTGCTGCGGAAAATATCGGCTACACCTTC.